This TCR beta chain comes out of a study of Ad26.COV2.S vaccination and SARS-CoV-2 variants. Libraries were prepared by immunoSEQ multiplex PCR; TCRdb keeps only in-frame clonotypes and omits some of them. There are over 110,000 clones in the sample; more than 80% occur only once, and less than 6% lies in the top ten. The CDR3 length is 15 residues. CDR1 is SGDLS and CDR2 is YYNGEE in the germline V gene. The junction had 4 bases not matched to a gene; V was cut back by 0 bases and J by 4 bases. The TCR originated in a human donor who had recovered from COVID-19. The input for sequencing was peripheral blood, taken after recovery from COVID-19. J is TRBJ2-3 and V is TRBV9; TRBD2 matches 8 bases. The CDR3 region has the DNA TGTGCCAGCAGCGTAGTAGCGGGGAGGGCAGATACGCAGTATTTT. This translates into CASSVVAGRADTQYF. The whole variable domain, remainder taken from reference TRBV9 and TRBJ2-3, is DSGVTQTPKHLITATGQRVTLRCSPRSGDLSVYWYQQSLDQGLQFLIQYYNGEERAKGNILERFSAQQFPDLHSELNLSSLELGDSALYFCASSVVAGRADTQYFGPGTRLTVL.